One sample yielded the 28 T cell receptor beta chains listed below, sequenced in a study of CD8+CD57+ T cells in acquired aplastic anemia. The use of genomic DNA as template underpinned the TCR beta VDJ and CDR3 profiling. TCRdb ran MiXCR on the reads and lists one entry per CDR3 protein. The sample contains 170,000 or so distinct CDR3 sequences, around 63% of which appear only once. Only patients with CD8+CD57+ cell expansion on flow cytometry were chosen for sequencing. The source material was sorted CD4+, CD8+, or CD8+CD57+ T cells (not recorded which) from PBMCs. The origin of the receptors is a human donor with aplastic anemia.

The J gene is TRBJ2-7, the V gene TRBV7-2, with D tentatively TRBD1 or TRBD2 (7 bases each). This CDR3 contains 15 residues. Germline lookup yields CDR1 SGHTA and CDR2 FQGNSA. The V and J ends lost 3 bases and 4 bases respectively, with 16 bases between them. The CDR3 sequence is CASSFVQGGQYEQYF. CDR3 sequence (DNA): TGTGCCAGCAGCTTTGTTCAGGGGGGGCAGTACGAGCAGTACTTC.

This clonotype was counted between two and nine times. CDR3 region: CASSERQGAGTEAFF. The CDR3 nucleotides read TGTGCCAGCAGTGAACGACAGGGGGCGGGCACTGAAGCTTTCTTT. The chain is built from TRBV27 and TRBJ1-1, with 10 bases aligning to TRBD1. Germline CDR1 reads MNHEY; CDR2 reads SMNVEV (reference sequence). V was pared by 5 bases and J by 4 bases, with 7 bases of the junction left unmatched. This CDR3 has 15 residues.

A few counts support this clonotype. The chain joins TRBV7-9 to TRBJ1-6; D is possibly TRBD1 (5 bases). Trimming took 5 bases from V and 6 from J, leaving 20 bases between them. Germline V CDR1 and CDR2: SEHNR, FQNEAQ (reference sequence). The length of the CDR3 is 17 residues. CDR3 DNA sequence: TGTGCCAGCAGCCTAGGGACGTCCCCCGGGATTAATTCACCCCTCCACTTT. This codes for CASSLGTSPGINSPLHF.

V and J are TRBV7-9 and TRBJ2-5; TRBD2 matches at 9 bases. The CDR3 runs 15 residues. The ends lost 5 bases at V and 5 bases at J; junction bases unmatched: 9. In germline, CDR1 is SEHNR, CDR2 FQNEAQ (reference sequence). The DNA of the CDR3 is TGTGCCAGCAGCGTAGTGGGGACTAGCTGGGAGACCCAGTACTTC. Its translation: CASSVVGTSWETQYF. The variable domain in full, completed from reference TRBV7-9 and TRBJ2-5, reads DTGVSQNPRHKITKRGQNVTFRCDPISEHNRLYWYRQTLGQGPEFLTYFQNEAQLEKSRLLSDRFSAERPKGSFSTLEIQRTEQGDSAMYLCASSVVGTSWETQYFGPGTRLLVL.

This clonotype was picked up a small number of times. Its ends do not fully match the called genes, so a read error is possible. The V call is TRBV5-1, the J call TRBJ2-7, with 11 positions matching TRBD1. Germline CDR1 is SGHRS and CDR2 is YFSETQ. The CDR3 has 15 amino acids. CDR3 nucleotides: TGTGCCAGCAGCCCCACCCGGGACAGGGGGGTCGAGCAGTACTTC. Translation gives CASSPTRDRGVEQYF.

The V call is TRBV29-1, the J call TRBJ1-2; 10 nucleotides agree with TRBD1. V dropped 4 bases and J dropped 6; count of bases not matched to a gene: 5. Germline values: CDR1 SQVTM, CDR2 ANQGSEA. This CDR3 contains 13 residues. CDR3 amino acids: CSVGWDRGDGYTF. In DNA form, the CDR3 reads TGCAGCGTTGGCTGGGACAGGGGTGATGGCTACACCTTC.

The chain links TRBV20-1 to TRBJ2-6; 9 bases line up with TRBD1. V lost 5 bases to trimming and J lost 0 bases; unmatched junction nucleotides: 5. The CDR3 length is 16 residues. Germline V gene lookup returns CDR1 DFQATT and CDR2 SNEGSKA (reference sequence). The CDR3 coding sequence is TGCAGTGCTGGGGACAGGGCAGTCTCTGGGGCCAACGTCCTGACTTTC. It codes for CSAGDRAVSGANVLTF.

The chain links TRBV15 to TRBJ2-5, with 7 bases fitting TRBD1. The V gene end was trimmed by 5 bases and the J gene end by 2 bases; junction bases not matched to a gene: 20. CDR1 is LNHNV, CDR2 YYDKDF, per germline (reference sequence). The CDR3 runs to 19 residues. The CDR3 nucleotides read TGTGCCACCAGCGGTGGAATTCTACCGGGACAGTATATGCAAGAGACCCAGTACTTC. Translating it yields CATSGGILPGQYMQETQYF.

The chain combines TRBV7-8 with TRBJ2-3, with D possibly being TRBD2 (5 bases). Trimming removed 5 bases at V and 11 bases at J, with 20 bases between. The CDR3 has 14 residues. Looked up from germline, CDR1 is SGHVS and CDR2 is FQNEAQ. CDR3 coding DNA: TGTGCCAGCAGCCCAACGACGGGGAACACTGAGCAGTATTTT. Translation: CASSPTTGNTEQYF. The whole variable domain, remainder taken from reference TRBV7-8 and TRBJ2-3, is GAGVSQSPRYKVAKRGQDVALRCDPISGHVSLFWYQQALGQGPEFLTYFQNEAQLDKSGLPSDRFFAERPEGSVSTLKIQRTQQEDSAVYLCASSPTTGNTEQYFGPGTRLTVL.

V usage is TRBV2 and J usage is TRBJ2-6, with D hard to call. This CDR3 is 17 amino acids long. Trimming removed 3 bases at V and 0 bases at J, with 12 bases between. Germline V lookup: CDR1 SNHLY, CDR2 FYNNEI. The DNA for the CDR3 is TGTGCCAGCAGTGACTATCCCCCTTCCTCTGGGGCCAACGTCCTGACTTTC. Amino acids: CASSDYPPSSGANVLTF.

Concerning this clonotype: This is likely a read error, given that the CDR3 carries no conserved phenylalanine or tryptophan at its end. The chain recombines TRBV2 with TRBJ1-6; TRBD1 is a possible D gene (6 bases). The germline gives CDR1 SNHLY, CDR2 FYNNEI. Trimming shortened V by 6 bases and J by 9 bases, and 15 bases separated the two germline ends. The CDR3 consists of 14 residues. The CDR3 is CASSLMQGSSPLHV. CDR3 nucleotide sequence: TGTGCCAGCAGCCTTATGCAGGGGAGTTCACCCCTCCACGTT.

J is TRBJ1-2 and V is TRBV10-2, with TRBD1 matching 7 bases. J was trimmed by 12 bases and V by 6 bases; bases with no gene match: 13. Germline V lookup: CDR1 WSHSY, CDR2 SAAADI. The CDR3 contains 13 residues. CDR3 loop: CASSQTSGGGNTF. In nucleotides, the CDR3 is TGCGCCAGCAGCCAAACATCAGGGGGTGGAAACACCTTC.

The CDR3 spells CASTSDRGQQYF. The CDR3 DNA reads TGTGCCAGCACTTCTGACAGGGGACAGCAGTACTTC. J is TRBJ2-7 and V is TRBV10-3, with TRBD1 matching 8 bases. CDR3 length: 12 residues. With 10 bases clipped from V and 8 bases from J, the junction kept 10 bases outside the gene matches. In germline, CDR1 is ENHRY, CDR2 SYGVKD.

The chain has TRBV20-1 and TRBJ2-5; D is perhaps TRBD1 (6 bases). Trimming shortened V by 7 bases and J by 3 bases, and 12 bases separated the two germline ends. This CDR3 contains 12 residues. In germline, CDR1 is DFQATT, CDR2 SNEGSKA (reference sequence). The CDR3 nucleotides read TGCAGTGTCCCAAGGACAGAAGAGACCCAGTACTTC. It is translated as CSVPRTEETQYF.

The chain recombines TRBV19 with TRBJ1-2; D remains ambiguous. V lost 5 bases, J lost 3 bases, and 13 bases lay in between. Germline V gene data show CDR1 as LNHDA and CDR2 as SQIVND (reference sequence). The CDR3 runs to 14 residues. The CDR3 DNA is TGTGCCAGTAGTTTGCGACCGGGAGACTATGGCTACACCTTC. It codes for CASSLRPGDYGYTF.

There are many counts of this clonotype. This sequence joins TRBV7-9 and TRBJ1-1; 9 positions agree with TRBD1. Trimming removed 5 bases from V and 11 bases from J; junction bases left unmatched: 6. Germline-derived CDR1 and CDR2 are SEHNR and FQNEAQ (reference sequence). This CDR3 region has 12 residues. The CDR3: CASSPDRGDAFF. CDR3 in DNA: TGTGCCAGCAGCCCGGACAGGGGAGACGCTTTCTTT.

J is TRBJ2-7 and V is TRBV2, with TRBD2 matching over 7 bases. CDR1 is SNHLY, CDR2 FYNNEI, per germline. Trimming cost V 7 bases and J 8 bases; bases outside gene matches: 14. The CDR3 consists of 14 residues. CDR3 sequence (DNA): TGTGCCAGCACCTGGGGGGGTAGGTTTTATAAGCAGTACTTC. Encoded protein: CASTWGGRFYKQYF.

A few counts support this clonotype. The gene calls are TRBV29-1 and TRBJ1-2; D is unresolved. Germline values: CDR1 SQVTM, CDR2 ANQGSEA. The ends were cut back, 6 bases at V and 5 bases at J, with 10 bases in the middle. This CDR3 is built from 11 residues. The CDR3 coding sequence is TGCAGCGTGGCTCATATGTATGGCTACACCTTC. Translation: CSVAHMYGYTF.

This clonotype was detected ten times or more. The chain joins TRBV6-5 to TRBJ2-3; 8 bases are a match to TRBD2. The germline V gene has CDR1 MNHEY and CDR2 SVGAGI. With 6 bases clipped from V and 4 bases from J, the junction kept 12 bases outside the gene matches. The CDR3 is 16 residues long. The CDR3 reads CASSLTGGGPADTQYF. DNA of the CDR3: TGTGCCAGCAGCCTGACGGGCGGGGGGCCGGCAGATACGCAGTATTTT.

Ten or more counts support this clonotype. The chain joins TRBV2 to TRBJ2-7; 12 nucleotides line up with TRBD2. The V gene end was trimmed by 8 bases and the J gene end by 3 bases; junction bases not matched to a gene: 5. CDR3 size: 14 residues. CDR1 SNHLY and CDR2 FYNNEI come from the germline V gene. The CDR3 nucleotides are TGTGCCAGCGGACGGACTAGCGGGGTCTACGAGCAGTACTTC. The encoded protein is CASGRTSGVYEQYF.

V and J are TRBV15 and TRBJ1-5, with 7 bases aligning to TRBD1. The CDR3 covers 15 residues. Germline CDR1 and CDR2: LNHNV and YYDKDF (reference sequence). The V and J ends lost 6 bases and 0 bases, in that order; junction bases with no gene match: 5. This chain's CDR3 is CATRQDRDSNQPQHF. CDR3 DNA: TGTGCCACCAGACAAGACAGGGATAGCAATCAGCCCCAGCATTTT.

The rearrangement joins TRBV20-1 to TRBJ2-5; D not resolved. Looked up from germline, CDR1 is DFQATT and CDR2 is SNEGSKA (reference sequence). The CDR3 contains 12 residues. V dropped 3 bases and J dropped 6 bases, with 11 bases sitting between them. Written as DNA, the CDR3 is TGCAGTGCTAGTTCTACGGCCAAGACCCAGTACTTC. Protein sequence: CSASSTAKTQYF.

The chain links TRBV20-1 to TRBJ1-2; D is unclear. From germline, CDR1 is DFQATT and CDR2 SNEGSKA (reference sequence). The CDR3 totals 12 residues. The V gene lost 0 bases and the J gene lost 7 bases, with 9 bases spanning the gap. The CDR3 sequence is CSAREGFGGYTF. Here the CDR3 DNA reads TGCAGTGCTAGAGAGGGGTTCGGTGGCTACACCTTC.

The chain is built from TRBV2 and TRBJ1-5; D gene ambiguous. The CDR3 covers 12 residues. The germline V and J ends were trimmed by 5 bases and 2 bases, with 4 bases remaining between them. CDR1 is SNHLY, CDR2 FYNNEI, per germline. DNA for the CDR3: TGTGCCAGCAGTACAGGCAATCAGCCCCAGCATTTT. Residues: CASSTGNQPQHF.

The rearrangement links TRBV7-9 to TRBJ1-5; D remains unclear. Deletions cut 5 bases from V and 4 bases from J, with 12 bases between. The CDR3 loop spans 14 amino acids. From germline, CDR1 is SEHNR and CDR2 FQNEAQ (reference sequence). CDR3 sequence reads: CASSHDGGNQPQHF. The CDR3 DNA reads as TGTGCCAGCAGCCATGACGGTGGGAATCAGCCCCAGCATTTT.

The table lists this clonotype with many counts. The chain has TRBV5-1 and TRBJ2-1; 14 bases agree with TRBD2. Germline CDR1 and CDR2: SGHRS and YFSETQ. The J segment lost 6 bases and the V segment lost 4 bases, leaving 3 bases of the junction unmatched. CDR3 length: 15 amino acids. CDR3 protein: CASSLGLAGGNEQFF. The CDR3 coding sequence is TGCGCCAGCAGCCTTGGACTAGCGGGGGGCAATGAGCAGTTCTTC.

This clonotype was seen at least ten times. The V gene is TRBV10-2, the J gene TRBJ2-2; D gene unclear. The CDR3 has 11 amino acids. Germline assignment: CDR1 WSHSY and CDR2 SAAADI. V was cut by 2 bases and J by 7 bases, with 2 bases left in between. The CDR3 DNA is TGCGCCAGCAGTGAGGGCGGGGAGCTGTTTTTT. Amino acids: CASSEGGELFF.

This clonotype came up once. This may be a read error: a much more frequent sequence differs by one nucleotide. The chain employs TRBV6-6 and TRBJ2-1; tentative D call: TRBD2 (6 bases). Trimming took off 6 bases at V and 1 base at J, with 10 bases between the two ends. The CDR3 loop spans 14 amino acids. The germline CDR1 and CDR2 sequences are MNHNY and SVGAGI (reference sequence). The CDR3 region has the DNA TGTGCCAGCAGCCGGGACTCATCCTACAATGAGCAGTTCTTC. Translating it yields CASSRDSSYNEQFF.